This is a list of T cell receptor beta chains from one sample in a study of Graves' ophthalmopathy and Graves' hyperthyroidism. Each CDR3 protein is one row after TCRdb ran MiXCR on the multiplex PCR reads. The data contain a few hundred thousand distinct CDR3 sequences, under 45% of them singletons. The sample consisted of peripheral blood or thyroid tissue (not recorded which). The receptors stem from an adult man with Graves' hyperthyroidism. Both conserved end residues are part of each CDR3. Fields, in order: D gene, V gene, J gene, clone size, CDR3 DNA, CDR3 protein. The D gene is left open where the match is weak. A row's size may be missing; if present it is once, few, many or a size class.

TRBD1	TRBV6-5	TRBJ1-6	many	TGTGCCAGCAGGGACAGGACTAATTCACCCCTCCACTTT	CASRDRTNSPLHF
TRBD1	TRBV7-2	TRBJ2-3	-	TGTGCCAGCAGCCCCGCACAGGGGGGTACGCAGTATTTT	CASSPAQGGTQYF
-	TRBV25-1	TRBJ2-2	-	TGTGCCAGCTGGGGACTGCAAGACACCGGGGAGCTGTTTTTT	CASWGLQDTGELFF
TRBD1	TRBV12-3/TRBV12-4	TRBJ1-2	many	TGTGCCAGCAGTTTCAAGGGACAGGGGATTGGCTACACCTTC	CASSFKGQGIGYTF
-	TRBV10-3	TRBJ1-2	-	TGTGCCATCAGTGACCCTAAGGGAGCTAACTATGGCTACACCTTC	CAISDPKGANYGYTF
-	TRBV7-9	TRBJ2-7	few	TGTGCCAGCAGTTTAGCAGGGATACTGGAGCAGTACTTC	CASSLAGILEQYF
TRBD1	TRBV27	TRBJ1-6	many	TGTGCCAGCAGTCCGGGACAGCAGATCTCACCCCTCCACTTT	CASSPGQQISPLHF
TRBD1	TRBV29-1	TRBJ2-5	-	TGCAGCGTTGGGACAGGGATCGGCCAAGAGACCCAGTACTTC	CSVGTGIGQETQYF
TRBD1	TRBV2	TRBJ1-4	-	TGTGCCAGAGCGGCGGGACAGAATGAAAAACTGTTTTTT	CARAAGQNEKLFF
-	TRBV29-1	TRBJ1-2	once	TGCAGCGTCGGGACTCAGTATAACTATGGCTACACCTTC	CSVGTQYNYGYTF
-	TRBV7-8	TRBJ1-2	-	TGTGCCAGCAGCTTAGTACCGGGACGGCGAGCTAACTATGGCTACACCTTC	CASSLVPGRRANYGYTF
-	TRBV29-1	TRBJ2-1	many	TGCAGCGTTGAAGATCCAGGCAATGAGCAGTTCTTC	CSVEDPGNEQFF
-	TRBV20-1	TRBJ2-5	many	TGCAGTGCTAGATCCGGCAGGGGAAAAGAGACCCAGTACTTC	CSARSGRGKETQYF
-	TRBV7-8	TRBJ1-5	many	TGTGCCAGCAGCTTATCACGACAGCTTAATCAGCCCCAGCATTTT	CASSLSRQLNQPQHF
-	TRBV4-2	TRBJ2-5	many	TGTGCCAGCAGCCAAGAGCAAGAGACCCAGTACTTC	CASSQEQETQYF
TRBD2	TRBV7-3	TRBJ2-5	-	TGTGCCAGCCGCCGTAGCGGGGCGCAAGAGACCCAGTACTTC	CASRRSGAQETQYF
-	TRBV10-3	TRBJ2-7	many	TGTGCCATCAGTGGACCTCAAGGGGCGGACGAGCAGTACTTC	CAISGPQGADEQYF
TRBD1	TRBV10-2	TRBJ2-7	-	TGCGCCAGCAGAGGGACAGGGTCTTCCTACGAGCAGTACTTC	CASRGTGSSYEQYF
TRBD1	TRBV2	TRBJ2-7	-	TGTGCCAGCAGGGCGGGACAGGGGACAGGGGAGCAGTACTTC	CASRAGQGTGEQYF
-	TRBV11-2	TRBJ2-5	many	TGTGCCAGCAGATACGTGACTGACCTGGGAAACCAAGAGACCCAGTACTTC	CASRYVTDLGNQETQYF
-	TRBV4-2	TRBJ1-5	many	TGTGCCAGCAGCCAGGAGACAGCGCTAGGCGGTCAGCCCCAGCATTTT	CASSQETALGGQPQHF
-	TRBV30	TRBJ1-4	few	TGTGCCTGGAGTACGGGGGATCGGGAAAAACTGTTTTTT	CAWSTGDREKLFF
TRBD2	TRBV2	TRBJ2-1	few	TGTGCCAGCAGTGAACGGGGACTAGCGGCATACAATGAGCAGTTCTTC	CASSERGLAAYNEQFF
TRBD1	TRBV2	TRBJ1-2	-	TGTGCCAGCAGGACAGGGTTCGACTATGGCTACACCTTC	CASRTGFDYGYTF
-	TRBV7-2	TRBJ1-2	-	TGTGCCAGCAGCTTAGAACGGGGGGGTAACTATGGCTACTCCTTC	CASSLERGGNYGYSF
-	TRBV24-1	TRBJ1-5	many	TGTGCCACCAGTGATTGGCGAAGTGGCAATCAGCCCCAGCATTTT	CATSDWRSGNQPQHF
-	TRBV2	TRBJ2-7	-	TGTGCCAGCAGTCCCCTTCCCAACCAGCCAGTCCAGGGTCACCCTCACTACGAGCAGTACTTC	CASSPLPNQPVQGHPHYEQYF
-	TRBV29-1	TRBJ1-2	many	TGCAGCGTTGCAGCGACGCGAGACTATGGCTACACCTTC	CSVAATRDYGYTF
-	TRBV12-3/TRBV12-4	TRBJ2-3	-	TGTGCCAGCGGAGGGACAAGTGCAGGTACGCAGTATTTT	CASGGTSAGTQYF
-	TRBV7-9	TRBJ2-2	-	TGTGCCAGCAGCGCGGGATTCAACACCGGGGAGCTGTTTTTT	CASSAGFNTGELFF
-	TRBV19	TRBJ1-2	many	TGTGCCAGTAGTATCGGGGCAGATTGGGGCTACACCTTC	CASSIGADWGYTF
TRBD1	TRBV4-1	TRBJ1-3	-	TGCGCCAGCAGCCGAGAAGACAGGGCTGGAAACACCATATATTTT	CASSREDRAGNTIYF
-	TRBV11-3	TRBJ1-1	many	TGTGCCAGCAGCTTAGGGGACAAGGCTGAAGCTTTCTTT	CASSLGDKAEAFF
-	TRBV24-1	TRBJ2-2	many	TGTGCCACCAGCCAGGGCCCCGGGGAGCTGTTTTTT	CATSQGPGELFF
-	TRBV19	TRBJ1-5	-	TGTGCCAGTAGTATGCGGGGGCGGACTAGCAATCAGCCCCAGCATTTT	CASSMRGRTSNQPQHF
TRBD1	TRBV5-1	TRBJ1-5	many	TGCGCCAGCAGCTTGGGAACTGGGACAGGGGGCAGTCAGCCCCAGCATTTT	CASSLGTGTGGSQPQHF
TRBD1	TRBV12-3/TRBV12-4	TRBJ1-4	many	TGTGCCAGCAGTGGACCGGGACAGGGGTTGGTAAAAGGTGAAAAACTGTTTTTT	CASSGPGQGLVKGEKLFF
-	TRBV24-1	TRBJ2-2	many	TGTGCCACCAACCCTGGGAAGGGGAACACCGGGGAGCTGTTTTTT	CATNPGKGNTGELFF
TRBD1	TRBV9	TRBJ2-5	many	TGTGCCAGCAGCGAACAGGGGGCAGAAGAGACCCAGTACTTC	CASSEQGAEETQYF
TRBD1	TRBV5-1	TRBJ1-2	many	TGCGCCAGCAGCTTGGATTGGACAGGGACCTATGGCTACACCTTC	CASSLDWTGTYGYTF
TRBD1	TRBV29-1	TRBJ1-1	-	TGCAGTGCTATCGCGACAGGGGATTTCTTT	CSAIATGDFF
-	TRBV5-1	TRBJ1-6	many	TGCGCCAGCAGCTTGGAGCCGAATAATTCACCCCTCCACTTT	CASSLEPNNSPLHF
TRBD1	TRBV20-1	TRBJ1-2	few	TGCAGTGCTAGACAGACAGGGCAGTATGGCTACACCTTC	CSARQTGQYGYTF
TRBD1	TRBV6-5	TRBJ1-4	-	TGTGCCAGCAGTTACTCACAGGGGGCGGGAACTAATGAAAAACTGTTTTTT	CASSYSQGAGTNEKLFF
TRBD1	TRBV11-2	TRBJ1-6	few	TGTGCCAGCAGCCCGCTGGACAGGGTCGGCCCCTATAATTCACCCCTCCACTTT	CASSPLDRVGPYNSPLHF
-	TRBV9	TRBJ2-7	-	TGCGCCAGCAGCTTGGGACAAGCCTACAATGAGCAGTACTTC	CASSLGQAYNEQYF
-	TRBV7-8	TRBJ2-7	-	TGTGCCAGCAGCCTGTTCGGAGGGGGCGGGAAGGGCTCCTACGAGCAGTACTTC	CASSLFGGGGKGSYEQYF